The present T cell receptor (beta chain) was sequenced within a study of cytomegalovirus exposure and HLA in healthy donors. PCR involved 60 Vbeta and 13 Jbeta primers. Libraries were prepared by immunoSEQ multiplex PCR; TCRdb keeps only in-frame clonotypes and omits some of them. The sample includes 75,000 to 100,000 clones, approximately 80% of them seen just once. Trimming left V 3 bases short and J 4 bases short, with 5 bases between. Germline CDR1 reads MNHNS; CDR2 reads SASEGT. CDR3 size: 12 residues. The sample was PBMCs. This clonotype originated in a man in his sixties in good health and CMV-seropositive. The genes are TRBV6-1 and TRBJ2-3; D is ambiguous. CDR3 protein: CASSDSADTQYF. CDR3 in DNA: TGTGCCAGCAGTGACTCAGCAGATACGCAGTATTTT.